This T cell receptor beta chain was identified during a study of T cell changes during pregnancy in multiple sclerosis. Data came from immunoSEQ multiplex PCR; TCRdb stores just in-frame clones and leaves some out. The profile shows 98,000 or so clones, roughly 92% of them singletons. Sequenced material: peripheral blood, taken after pregnancy. This TCR was sampled from a female donor with multiple sclerosis, enrolled in a pregnancy study.

DNA of the CDR3: TGTGCCTGGGCGACGGGGAGGGGAAACACCATATATTTT. This codes for CAWATGRGNTIYF. J is TRBJ1-3 and V is TRBV30; D remains ambiguous. The CDR3 is 13 residues long. V lost 5 bases to trimming and J lost 4 bases, with 12 bases between them. Per the germline V gene, CDR1 is GTSNPN and CDR2 is SVGIG (reference sequence).